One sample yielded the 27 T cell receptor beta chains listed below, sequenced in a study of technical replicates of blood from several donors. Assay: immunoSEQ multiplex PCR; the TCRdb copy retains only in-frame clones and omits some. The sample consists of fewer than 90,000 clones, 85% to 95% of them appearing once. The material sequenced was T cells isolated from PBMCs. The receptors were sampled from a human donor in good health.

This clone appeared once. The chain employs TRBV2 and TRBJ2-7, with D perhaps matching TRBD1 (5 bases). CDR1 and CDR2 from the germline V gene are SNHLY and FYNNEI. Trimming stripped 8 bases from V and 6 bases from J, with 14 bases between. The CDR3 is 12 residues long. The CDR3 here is CASPAPQGEQYF. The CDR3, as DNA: TGTGCCAGCCCAGCCCCCCAGGGCGAGCAGTACTTC.

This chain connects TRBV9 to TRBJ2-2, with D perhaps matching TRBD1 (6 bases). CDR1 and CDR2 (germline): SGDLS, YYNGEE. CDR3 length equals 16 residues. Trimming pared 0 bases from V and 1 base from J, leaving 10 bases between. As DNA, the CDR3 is TGTGCCAGCAGCGTAGGAGGCAGGGGGAACACCGGGGAGCTGTTTTTT. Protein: CASSVGGRGNTGELFF.

The CDR3 here is CASCLAGGPYNEQFF. The DNA of the CDR3 is TGTGCCAGCTGCCTAGCGGGAGGCCCCTACAATGAGCAGTTCTTC. The V call is TRBV9, the J call TRBJ2-1; TRBD2 matches 11 bases. Germline CDR1 is SGDLS and CDR2 is YYNGEE. V lost 7 bases, J lost 2 bases, and 5 bases stayed unmatched. The CDR3 has 15 residues.

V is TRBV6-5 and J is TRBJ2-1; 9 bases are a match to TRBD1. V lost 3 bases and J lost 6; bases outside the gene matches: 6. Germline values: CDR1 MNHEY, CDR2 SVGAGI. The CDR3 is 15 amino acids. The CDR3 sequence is CASSYPTGGFNEQFF. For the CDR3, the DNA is TGTGCCAGCAGTTATCCGACAGGGGGATTCAATGAGCAGTTCTTC.

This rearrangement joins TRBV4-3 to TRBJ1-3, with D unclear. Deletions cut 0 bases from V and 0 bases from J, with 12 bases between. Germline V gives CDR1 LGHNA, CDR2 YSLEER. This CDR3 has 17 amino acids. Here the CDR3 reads CASSQEAEGGSGNTIYF. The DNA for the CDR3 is TGCGCCAGCAGCCAAGAGGCGGAAGGCGGCTCTGGAAACACCATATATTTT.

CDR3 nucleotides: TGTGCCAGTAGTACCCCGGGACAGGGGCTATACGAGCAGTACTTC. It specifies CASSTPGQGLYEQYF. This sequence joins TRBV19 and TRBJ2-7; TRBD1 agrees at 10 bases. Germline CDR1 and CDR2: LNHDA and SQIVND (reference sequence). The trim removed 4 bases at V and 4 bases at J, leaving 7 bases unmatched. The CDR3 has 15 residues.

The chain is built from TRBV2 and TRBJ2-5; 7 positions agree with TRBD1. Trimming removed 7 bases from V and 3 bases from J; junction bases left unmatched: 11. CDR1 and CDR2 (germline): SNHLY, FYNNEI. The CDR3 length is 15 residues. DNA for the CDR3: TGTGCCAGCACCCAGGGGGTCCTGGGAAAAGAGACCCAGTACTTC. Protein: CASTQGVLGKETQYF.

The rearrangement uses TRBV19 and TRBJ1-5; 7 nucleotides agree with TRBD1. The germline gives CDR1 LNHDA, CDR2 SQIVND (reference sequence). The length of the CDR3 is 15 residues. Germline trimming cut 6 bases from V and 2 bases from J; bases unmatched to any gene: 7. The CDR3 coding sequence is TGTGCCAGTAGCGAAGACAGGGACGGCAATCAGCCCCAGCATTTT. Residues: CASSEDRDGNQPQHF.

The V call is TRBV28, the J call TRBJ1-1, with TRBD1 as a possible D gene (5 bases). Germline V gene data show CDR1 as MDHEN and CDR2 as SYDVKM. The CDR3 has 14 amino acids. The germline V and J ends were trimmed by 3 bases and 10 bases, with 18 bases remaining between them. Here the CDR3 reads CASSFGGAVAGAFF. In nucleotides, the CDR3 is TGTGCCAGCAGTTTTGGCGGGGCGGTGGCTGGAGCTTTCTTT.

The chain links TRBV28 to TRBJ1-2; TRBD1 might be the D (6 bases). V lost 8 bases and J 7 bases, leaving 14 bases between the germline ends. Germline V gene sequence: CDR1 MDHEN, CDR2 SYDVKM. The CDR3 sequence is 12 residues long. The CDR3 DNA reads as TGTGCCAGCCGGGGCAGGGGACGTGGCTACACCTTC. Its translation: CASRGRGRGYTF.

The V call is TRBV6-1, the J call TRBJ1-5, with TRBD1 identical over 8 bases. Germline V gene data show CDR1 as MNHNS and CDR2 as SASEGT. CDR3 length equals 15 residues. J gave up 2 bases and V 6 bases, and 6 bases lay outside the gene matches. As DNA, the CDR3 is TGTGCCAGCAGCCCAACGACAGGGGGCAATCAGCCCCAGCATTTT. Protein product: CASSPTTGGNQPQHF.

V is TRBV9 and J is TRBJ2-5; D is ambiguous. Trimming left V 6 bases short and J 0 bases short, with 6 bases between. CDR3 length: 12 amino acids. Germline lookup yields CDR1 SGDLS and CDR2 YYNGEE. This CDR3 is CASNSNQETQYF. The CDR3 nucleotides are TGTGCCAGCAACTCGAACCAAGAGACCCAGTACTTC. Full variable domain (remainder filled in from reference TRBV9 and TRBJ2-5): DSGVTQTPKHLITATGQRVTLRCSPRSGDLSVYWYQQSLDQGLQFLIQYYNGEERAKGNILERFSAQQFPDLHSELNLSSLELGDSALYFCASNSNQETQYFGPGTRLLVL.

The CDR3 is CASSYLGANQPQHF. The CDR3 DNA sequence: TGTGCCAGCAGTTACCTTGGGGCTAATCAGCCCCAGCATTTT. This rearrangement joins TRBV6-5 to TRBJ1-5; D possibly corresponds to TRBD1 (5 bases). The CDR3 runs 14 residues. With 2 bases removed from V and 4 bases from J, the gap between germline ends came to 9 bases. From germline, CDR1 is MNHEY and CDR2 SVGAGI.

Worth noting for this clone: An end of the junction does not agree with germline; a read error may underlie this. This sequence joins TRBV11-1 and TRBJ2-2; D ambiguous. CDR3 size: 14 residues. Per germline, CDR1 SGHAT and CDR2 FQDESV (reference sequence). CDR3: CASSLGRNIGELFF. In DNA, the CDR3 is TGTGCCAGCAGCTTAGGCAGGAACATCGGGGAGCTGTTTTTT.

CDR3 nucleotides: TGTGCCAGCTCAGGGCGCAGGAGGGTAGAGACCCAGTACTTC. This gives the protein CASSGRRRVETQYF. V gene TRBV18 combines with J gene TRBJ2-5, with D perhaps TRBD2 (6 bases). V dropped 5 bases and J dropped 4 bases, with 14 bases sitting between them. This CDR3 comprises 14 residues. Per germline, CDR1 KGHSH and CDR2 LQKENI.

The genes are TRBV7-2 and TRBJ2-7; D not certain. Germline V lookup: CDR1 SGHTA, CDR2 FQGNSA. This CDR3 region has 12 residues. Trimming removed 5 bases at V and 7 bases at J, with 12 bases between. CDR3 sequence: CASSLTVYEQYF. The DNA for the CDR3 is TGTGCCAGCAGCCTGACTGTCTATGAGCAGTACTTC.

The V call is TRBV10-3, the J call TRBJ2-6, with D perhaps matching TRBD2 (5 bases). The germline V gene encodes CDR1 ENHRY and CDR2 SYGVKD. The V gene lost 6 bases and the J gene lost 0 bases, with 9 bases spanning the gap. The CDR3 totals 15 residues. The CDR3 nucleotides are TGTGCCATCAGCTCTACTAGCTCTGGGGCCAACGTCCTGACTTTC. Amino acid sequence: CAISSTSSGANVLTF.

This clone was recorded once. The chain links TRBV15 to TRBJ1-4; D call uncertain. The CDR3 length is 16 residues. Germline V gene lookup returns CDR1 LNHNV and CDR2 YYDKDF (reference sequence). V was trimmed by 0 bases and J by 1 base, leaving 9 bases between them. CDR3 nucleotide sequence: TGTGCCACCAGCAGAGATTCGGGAAGAACTAATGAAAAACTGTTTTTT. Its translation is CATSRDSGRTNEKLFF.

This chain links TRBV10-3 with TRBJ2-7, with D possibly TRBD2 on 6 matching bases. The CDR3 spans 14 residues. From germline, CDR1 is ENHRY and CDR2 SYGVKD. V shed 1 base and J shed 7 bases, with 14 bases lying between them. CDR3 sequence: CAISEWGVLEEQYF. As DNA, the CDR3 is TGTGCCATCAGTGAGTGGGGGGTACTGGAGGAGCAGTACTTC.

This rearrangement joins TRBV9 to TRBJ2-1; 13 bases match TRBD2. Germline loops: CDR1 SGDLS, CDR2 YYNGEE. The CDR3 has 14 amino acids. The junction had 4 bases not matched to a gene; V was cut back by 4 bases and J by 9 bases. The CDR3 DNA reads TGTGCCAGCAGCCTGGGACTAGCGGGACTTGAGCAGTTCTTC. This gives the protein CASSLGLAGLEQFF.

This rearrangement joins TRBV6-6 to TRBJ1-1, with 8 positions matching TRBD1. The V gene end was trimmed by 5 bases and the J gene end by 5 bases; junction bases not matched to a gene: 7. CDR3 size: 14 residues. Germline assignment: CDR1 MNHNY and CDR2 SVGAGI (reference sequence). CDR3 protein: CASSRTGGGTEAFF. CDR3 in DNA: TGTGCCAGCAGTCGCACAGGGGGAGGGACTGAAGCTTTCTTT.

The CDR3 loop reads CASSLVRENTEAFF. The CDR3 DNA reads as TGCGCCAGCAGCTTGGTCCGGGAGAACACTGAAGCTTTCTTT. The chain links TRBV5-1 to TRBJ1-1; D is undetermined. The CDR3 runs to 14 residues. V was trimmed by 0 bases and J by 1 base, leaving 7 bases between them. Germline lookup yields CDR1 SGHRS and CDR2 YFSETQ.

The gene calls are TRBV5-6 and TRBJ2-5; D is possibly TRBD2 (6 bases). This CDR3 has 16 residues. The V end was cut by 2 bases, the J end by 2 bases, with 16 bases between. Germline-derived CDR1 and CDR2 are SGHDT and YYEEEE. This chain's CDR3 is CASSFATGTHQETQYF. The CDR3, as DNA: TGTGCCAGCAGCTTTGCCACGGGGACTCATCAAGAGACCCAGTACTTC. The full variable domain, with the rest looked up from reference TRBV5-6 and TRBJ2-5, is DAGVTQSPTHLIKTRGQQVTLRCSPKSGHDTVSWYQQALGQGPQFIFQYYEEEERQRGNFPDRFSGHQFPNYSSELNVNALLLGDSALYLCASSFATGTHQETQYFGPGTRLLVL.

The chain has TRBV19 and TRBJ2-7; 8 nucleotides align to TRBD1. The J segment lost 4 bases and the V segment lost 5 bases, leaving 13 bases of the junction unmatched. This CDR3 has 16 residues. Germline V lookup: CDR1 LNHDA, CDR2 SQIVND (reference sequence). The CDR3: CASSGRQGNLGYEQYF. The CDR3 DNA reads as TGTGCCAGTAGTGGACGACAGGGGAATTTAGGATACGAGCAGTACTTC.

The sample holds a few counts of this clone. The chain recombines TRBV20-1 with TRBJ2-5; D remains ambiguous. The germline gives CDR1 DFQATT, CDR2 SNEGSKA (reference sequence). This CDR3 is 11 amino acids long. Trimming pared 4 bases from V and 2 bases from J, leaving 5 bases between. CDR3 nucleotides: TGCAGTGCTACCCCTCAAGAGACCCAGTACTTC. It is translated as CSATPQETQYF.

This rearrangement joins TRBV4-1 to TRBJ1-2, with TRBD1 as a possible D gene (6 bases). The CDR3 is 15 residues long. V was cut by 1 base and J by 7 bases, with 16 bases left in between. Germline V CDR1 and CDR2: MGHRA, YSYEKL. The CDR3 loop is CASSQGIQGIGGYTF. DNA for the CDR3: TGCGCCAGCAGCCAAGGTATCCAGGGGATAGGTGGCTACACCTTC.

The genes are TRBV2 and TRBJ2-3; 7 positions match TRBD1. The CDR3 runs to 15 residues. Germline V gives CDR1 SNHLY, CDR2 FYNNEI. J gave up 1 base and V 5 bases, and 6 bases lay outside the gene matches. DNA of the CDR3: TGTGCCAGCAGTCGACAGGGACGGGGCACAGATACGCAGTATTTT. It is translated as CASSRQGRGTDTQYF.